This TCR beta chain originates from a study of blood T cell repertoires in COVID-19. Overall study context: Material from acute and convalescent COVID-19 was sourced from the United States, Italy and Spain. In each case, the material was cDNA or gDNA derived from T cells, B-cell-depleted T cells, or PBMCs.

Per the original data handling: Estimates of nucleated cell counts were drawn from the amplification of reference gene primers. Generated by immunoSEQ multiplex PCR, the TCRdb table keeps only in-frame clones and is missing some. V and J calls and clone size come straight from that table; D and trimming were deduced from the DNA. The table shows 300,000 to 400,000 clones, with around 88% occurring only once. The germline V and J ends were trimmed by 3 bases and 2 bases, with 14 bases remaining between them. Looked up from germline, CDR1 is SGDLS and CDR2 is YYNGEE. The CDR3 length is 16 residues. Patients in Seattle were enrolled during active infection, then followed longitudinally.

This clonotype was sampled from a woman aged 60-75 years with COVID-19, enrolled during active disease. The source material was peripheral blood. The rearrangement links TRBV9 to TRBJ2-2; no clear D gene. The CDR3, as DNA: TGTGCCAGCAGCGGGGTTGGGCCCGCCAACACCGGGGAGCTGTTTTTT. This codes for CASSGVGPANTGELFF.